This T cell receptor (beta chain) was sequenced in a study of shared clonotypes between healthy human individuals. This CDR3 spans 20 amino acids. The germline gives CDR1 MGHRA, CDR2 YSYEKL. The junction had 11 bases not matched to a gene; V was cut back by 1 base and J by 0 bases. Generated by immunoSEQ multiplex PCR, the TCRdb table keeps only in-frame clones and is missing some. The table lists hundreds of thousands of clones, approximately 97% of them singletons, with 0.057% in the top ten. The TCR sequence derives from a young woman in good health. The V gene is TRBV4-1, the J gene TRBJ2-2; 10 bases are a match to TRBD2. Material: naive CD4+ T cells sorted from blood. Subset reported: CD45RA+ positively selected. The DNA for the CDR3 is TGCGCCAGCAGCCAAGGTAGCGGGAGGACTAAAAAAACGAACACCGGGGAGCTGTTTTTT. Amino acid sequence: CASSQGSGRTKKTNTGELFF.